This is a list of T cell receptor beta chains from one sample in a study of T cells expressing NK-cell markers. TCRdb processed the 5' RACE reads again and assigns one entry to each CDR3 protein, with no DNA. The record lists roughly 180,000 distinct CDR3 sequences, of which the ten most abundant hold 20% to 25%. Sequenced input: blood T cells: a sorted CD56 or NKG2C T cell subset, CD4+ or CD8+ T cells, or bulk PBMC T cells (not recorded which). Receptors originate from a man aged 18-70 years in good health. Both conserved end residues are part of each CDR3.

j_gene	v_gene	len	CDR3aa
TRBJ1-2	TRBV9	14	CASSYGTADYGYTF
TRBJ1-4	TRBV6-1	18	CASSHHAGQAEQYEKLFF
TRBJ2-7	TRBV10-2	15	CASSLLTGEPYEQYF
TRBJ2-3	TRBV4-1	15	CASSQGREITDTQYF
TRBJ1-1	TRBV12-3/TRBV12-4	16	CASSLGGTGLNTEAFF
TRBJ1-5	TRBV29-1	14	CSVGGRGGNQPQHF
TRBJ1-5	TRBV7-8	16	CASSLEGQGSNQPQHF
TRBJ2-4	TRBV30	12	CAWSGTGAIQYF
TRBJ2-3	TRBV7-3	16	CASSLNLAGGTDTQYF
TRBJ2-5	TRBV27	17	CASRSGLAGLWGETQYF
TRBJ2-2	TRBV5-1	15	CASSQGQGATGELFF
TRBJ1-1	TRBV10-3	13	CAISWGENTEAFF
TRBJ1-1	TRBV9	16	CASSQSPQGVLSEAFF
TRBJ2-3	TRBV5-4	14	CASQFTPGTDTQYF
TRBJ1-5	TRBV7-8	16	CASSLTGSYSNQPQHF
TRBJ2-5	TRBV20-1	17	CSATGPRSLAGQETQYF
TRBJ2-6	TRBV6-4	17	CASCSRDSYSGANVLTF
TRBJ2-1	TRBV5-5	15	CASSITSGPYNEQFF
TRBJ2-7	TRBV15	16	CATSLARQGGLYEQYF
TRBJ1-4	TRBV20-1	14	CSAQIGVMGEKLFF
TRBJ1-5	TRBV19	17	CASSMSGGKYSNQPQHF
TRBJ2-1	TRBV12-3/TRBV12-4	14	CASSQQGFWNEQFF
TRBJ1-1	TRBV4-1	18	CASSHSRGEGGLNTEAFF
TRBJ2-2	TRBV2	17	CASRTLSPGRNTGELFF
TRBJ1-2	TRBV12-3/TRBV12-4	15	CASTMAGEFSYGYTF
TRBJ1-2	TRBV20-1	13	CSAPRGTNYGYTF
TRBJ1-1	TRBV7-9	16	CASNQGVSTLGTEAFF
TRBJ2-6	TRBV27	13	CASSPGLTNVLTF
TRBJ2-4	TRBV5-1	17	CASSPIGTTVAKNIQYF
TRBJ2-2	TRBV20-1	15	CSARDHRGNPGELFF
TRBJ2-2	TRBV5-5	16	CASSASGGASTGELFF
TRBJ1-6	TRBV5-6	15	CASSPSAPYNSPLHF
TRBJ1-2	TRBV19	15	CASSLGIARKYGYTF
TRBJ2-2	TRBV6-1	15	CASSDGTGSAGELFF
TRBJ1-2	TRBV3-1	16	CASSQDLDVQARGYTF
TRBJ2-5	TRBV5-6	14	CASSPGLNQETQYF
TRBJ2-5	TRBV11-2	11	CASQGLETQYF
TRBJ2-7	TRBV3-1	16	CASSPALVGASYEQYF
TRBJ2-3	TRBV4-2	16	CASSRNSGEVTDTQYF
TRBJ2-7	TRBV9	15	CASSVAGAGVYEQYF